This T cell receptor (beta chain) originates from a study of early T cells in non-severe SARS-CoV-2 infection. Germline CDR1 reads SGHAT; CDR2 reads FQNNGV. The length of the CDR3 is 15 residues. The germline V and J ends were trimmed by 3 bases and 7 bases, with 16 bases remaining between them. As part of library construction, unique molecular identifiers were attached to individual cDNA molecules. Using its own MiXCR run on the 5' RACE reads, TCRdb lists one record per CDR3 protein. The sample consists of about 60,000 distinct CDR3 sequences, around 12% of them appearing once. This clonotype has only a few counts.

V is TRBV11-2 and J is TRBJ2-1; D is possibly TRBD2 (5 bases). Sequencing input: whole blood. This clonotype was sampled from an adult who was a healthcare worker with PCR-confirmed SARS-CoV-2 infection or an uninfected control (not recorded which). This chain's CDR3 is CASSFRRGSGNEQFF. CDR3 bases: TGTGCCAGCAGCTTCCGACGGGGTAGTGGGAATGAGCAGTTCTTC.